What follows describes a single TCR beta chain. What it binds is unknown. Molecular-barcoded quantitative 5'-RACE produced these TCR beta libraries. TCRdb reprocessed the 5' RACE reads via MiXCR and lists one record per CDR3 protein. Of 300,000 to 350,000 distinct CDR3 sequences in the sample, under 15% were seen once. CDR3 length: 14 residues. Trimming removed 5 bases at V and 5 bases at J, with 16 bases between. Germline V CDR1 and CDR2: SQVTM, ANQGSEA. This sample is drawn from a study of CD8 T cells in ankylosing spondylitis. Study outcomes and limitations: Prior literature has documented some motif variants in synovial fluid and blood from reactive arthritis. What appeared characteristic of ankylosing spondylitis blood was a TCR beta motif of several highly homologous variants. Disease-linked clones, CD8+, were relatively rare in peripheral blood.

The chain couples TRBV29-1 to TRBJ2-1, with D possibly matching TRBD1 (6 bases). Sample: blood, either unsorted or a sorted T cell fraction (not recorded which). The receptor was isolated from a male donor with ankylosing spondylitis or in good health (not recorded which). CDR3 loop: CSVRSRGGNNEQFF. The CDR3 nucleotides are TGCAGCGTTCGTAGCCGAGGGGGTAACAATGAGCAGTTCTTC.